This TCR beta chain was profiled in a study of cytomegalovirus exposure and HLA in healthy donors. This CDR3 has 13 amino acids. Per the germline V gene, CDR1 is SGHRS and CDR2 is YFSETQ. Trimming took 6 bases from V and 10 from J; bases not matched to a gene: 10. General study points: For cytomegalovirus status, the classifier reportedly gave diagnoses with high specificity and sensitivity.

In regard to this clone: No antigen is known for it.

A multiplex PCR was run with 60 Vbeta primers and 13 Jbeta primers. Generated by immunoSEQ multiplex PCR, the TCRdb table keeps only in-frame clones and is missing some. Recorded for this sample: some 110,000 clones. The V gene is TRBV5-1, the J gene TRBJ2-1; 7 bases agree with TRBD1. The TCR was taken from a man aged 35 to 55 in good health and CMV-seronegative. Sequencing was carried out using PBMCs. The CDR3 bases are TGCGCCAGCAAAGTCAGGGGGAGTTTCGAGCAGTTCTTC. Translating it yields CASKVRGSFEQFF.